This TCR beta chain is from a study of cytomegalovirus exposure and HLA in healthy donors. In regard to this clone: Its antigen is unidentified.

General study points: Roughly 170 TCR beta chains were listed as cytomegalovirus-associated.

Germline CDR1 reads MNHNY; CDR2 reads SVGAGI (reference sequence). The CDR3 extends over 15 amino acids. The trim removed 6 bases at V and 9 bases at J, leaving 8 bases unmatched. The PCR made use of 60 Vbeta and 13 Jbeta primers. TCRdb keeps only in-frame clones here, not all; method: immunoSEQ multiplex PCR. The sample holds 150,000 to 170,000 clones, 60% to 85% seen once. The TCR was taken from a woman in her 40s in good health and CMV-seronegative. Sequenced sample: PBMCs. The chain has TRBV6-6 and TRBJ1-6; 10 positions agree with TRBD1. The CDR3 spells CASSQTGTGVSPLHF. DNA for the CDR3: TGTGCCAGCAGCCAAACCGGGACAGGGGTTTCACCCCTCCACTTT.